This T cell receptor (beta chain) was observed in a study of shared clonotypes between healthy human individuals. For the study at large: Three plates were used per donor for CD4 naive, three for CD4 memory, two for CD8 naive and one for CD8 memory.

Overall study results and limits: Roughly 5% of naive CD4 clonotypes were shared across four donors.

Every subset's genomic DNA went evenly onto several immunoSEQ plates. In the authors' workflow: ImmunoSEQ junction-only sequences lacked quality scores, so their filtering differed. Data came from immunoSEQ multiplex PCR; TCRdb stores just in-frame clones and leaves some out. V and J calls and clone size are copied from that table; D and trimming were computed from the DNA. Counted here are around 2,000,000 clones, about 95% occurring once; the ten biggest clones make up 0.85% to 1.2%. A note on this clone: As yet, its antigen is unknown.

Positive CCR7 selection of CD45RO-negative cells yielded the naive CD8 cells, and terminally differentiated effector memory CD45RA+ cells were excluded. Trimming removed 0 bases at V and 0 bases at J, with 13 bases between. The CDR3 runs to 17 residues. In germline, CDR1 is SGHDT, CDR2 YYEEEE. Input material: naive CD8+ T cells sorted from blood. The source of this sequence is a man aged 18 to 30 in good health. The V call is TRBV5-6, the J call TRBJ2-1; maybe TRBD2 (6 bases). CDR3 bases: TGTGCCAGCAGCTTGGTTCTAGCGATTAGCTCCTACAATGAGCAGTTCTTC. Amino acid sequence: CASSLVLAISSYNEQFF.